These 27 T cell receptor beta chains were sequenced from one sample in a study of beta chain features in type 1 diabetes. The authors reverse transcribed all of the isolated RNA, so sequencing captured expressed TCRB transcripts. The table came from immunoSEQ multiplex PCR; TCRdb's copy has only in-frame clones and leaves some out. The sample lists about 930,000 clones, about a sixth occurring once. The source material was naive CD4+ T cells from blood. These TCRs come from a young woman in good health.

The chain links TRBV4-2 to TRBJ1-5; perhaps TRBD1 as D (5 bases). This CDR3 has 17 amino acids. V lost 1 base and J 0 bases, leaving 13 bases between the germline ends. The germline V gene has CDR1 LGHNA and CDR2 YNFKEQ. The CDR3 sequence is CASSQGGGPYSNQPQHF. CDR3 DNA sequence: TGTGCCAGCAGCCAAGGCGGGGGACCCTATAGCAATCAGCCCCAGCATTTT.

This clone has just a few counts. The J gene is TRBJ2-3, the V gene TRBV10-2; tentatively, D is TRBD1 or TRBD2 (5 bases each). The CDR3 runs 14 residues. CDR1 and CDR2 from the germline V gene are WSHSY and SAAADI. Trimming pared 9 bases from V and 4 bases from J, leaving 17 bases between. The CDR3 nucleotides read TGCGCCAGTAGGGACCATAAGCGGTCAGATACGCAGTATTTT. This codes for CASRDHKRSDTQYF.

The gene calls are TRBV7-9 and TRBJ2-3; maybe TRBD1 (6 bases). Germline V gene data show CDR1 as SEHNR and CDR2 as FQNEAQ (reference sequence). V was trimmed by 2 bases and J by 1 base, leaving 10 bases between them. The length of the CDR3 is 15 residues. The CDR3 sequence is CASSLMTGRTDTQYF. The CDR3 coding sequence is TGTGCCAGCAGCTTAATGACAGGTCGCACAGATACGCAGTATTTT.

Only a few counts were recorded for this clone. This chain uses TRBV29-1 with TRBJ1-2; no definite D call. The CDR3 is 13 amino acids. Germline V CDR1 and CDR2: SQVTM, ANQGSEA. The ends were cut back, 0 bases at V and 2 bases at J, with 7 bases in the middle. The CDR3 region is CSVEDRRNYGYTF. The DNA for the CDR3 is TGCAGCGTTGAAGATAGGCGGAACTATGGCTACACCTTC.

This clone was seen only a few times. The CDR3 nucleotides are TGTGCCGGCATGACCAGCGGGAGTGGGCCAAATGAGCAGTTCTTC. Its protein is CAGMTSGSGPNEQFF. This chain connects TRBV6-1 to TRBJ2-1; TRBD2 agrees at 8 bases. Germline values: CDR1 MNHNS, CDR2 SASEGT. CDR3 length: 15 amino acids. V trimming: 11 bases; J trimming: 7 bases; junction bases outside the gene matches: 16.

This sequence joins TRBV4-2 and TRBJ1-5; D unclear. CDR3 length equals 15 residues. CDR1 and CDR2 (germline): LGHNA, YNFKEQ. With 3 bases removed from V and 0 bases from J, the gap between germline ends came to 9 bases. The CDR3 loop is CASSQSRLSNQPQHF. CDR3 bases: TGTGCCAGCAGCCAGAGTAGACTTAGCAATCAGCCCCAGCATTTT.

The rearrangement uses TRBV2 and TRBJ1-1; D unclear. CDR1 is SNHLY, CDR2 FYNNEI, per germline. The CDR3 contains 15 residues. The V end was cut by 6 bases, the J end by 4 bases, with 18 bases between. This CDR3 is CASRGLGFGSTEAFF. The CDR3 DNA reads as TGTGCCAGCAGAGGACTCGGTTTTGGTTCCACTGAAGCTTTCTTT.

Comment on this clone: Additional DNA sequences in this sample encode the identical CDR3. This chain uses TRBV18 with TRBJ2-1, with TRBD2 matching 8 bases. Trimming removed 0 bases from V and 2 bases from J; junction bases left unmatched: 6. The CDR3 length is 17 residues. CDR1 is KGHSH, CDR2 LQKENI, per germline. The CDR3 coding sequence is TGTGCCAGCTCACCACCAAGTCTAGCGGGCCCCTACAATGAGCAGTTCTTC. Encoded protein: CASSPPSLAGPYNEQFF.

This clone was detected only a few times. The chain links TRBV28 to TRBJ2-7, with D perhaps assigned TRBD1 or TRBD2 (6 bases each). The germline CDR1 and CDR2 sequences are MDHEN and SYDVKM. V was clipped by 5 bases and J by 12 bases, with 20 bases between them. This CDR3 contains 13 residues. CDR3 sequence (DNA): TGTGCCAGCAGTCCCCCGGGGGCCGGGACGGTGTACTTC. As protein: CASSPPGAGTVYF.

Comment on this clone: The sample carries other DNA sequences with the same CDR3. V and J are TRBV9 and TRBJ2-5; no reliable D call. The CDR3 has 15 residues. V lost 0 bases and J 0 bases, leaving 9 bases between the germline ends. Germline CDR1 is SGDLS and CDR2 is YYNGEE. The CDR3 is CASSVGWGNQETQYF. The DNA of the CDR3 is TGTGCCAGCAGCGTAGGGTGGGGTAACCAAGAGACCCAGTACTTC.

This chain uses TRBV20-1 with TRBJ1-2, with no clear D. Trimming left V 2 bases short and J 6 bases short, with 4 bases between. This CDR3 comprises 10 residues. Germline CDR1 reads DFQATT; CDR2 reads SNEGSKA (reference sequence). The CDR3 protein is CSARLHGYTF. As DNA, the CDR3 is TGCAGTGCTAGATTGCATGGCTACACCTTC.

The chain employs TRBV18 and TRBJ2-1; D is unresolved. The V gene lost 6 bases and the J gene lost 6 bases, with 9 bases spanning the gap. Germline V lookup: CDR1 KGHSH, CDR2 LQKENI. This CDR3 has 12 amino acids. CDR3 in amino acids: CASSTLGNEQFF. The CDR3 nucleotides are TGTGCCAGCTCTACTCTAGGCAATGAGCAGTTCTTC.

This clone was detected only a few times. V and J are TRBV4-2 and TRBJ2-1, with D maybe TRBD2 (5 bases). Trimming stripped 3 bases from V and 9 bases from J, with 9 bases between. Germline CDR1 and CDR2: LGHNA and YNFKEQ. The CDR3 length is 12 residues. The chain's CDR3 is CASSQSRVEQFF. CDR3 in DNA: TGTGCCAGCAGCCAGTCGCGGGTTGAGCAGTTCTTC.

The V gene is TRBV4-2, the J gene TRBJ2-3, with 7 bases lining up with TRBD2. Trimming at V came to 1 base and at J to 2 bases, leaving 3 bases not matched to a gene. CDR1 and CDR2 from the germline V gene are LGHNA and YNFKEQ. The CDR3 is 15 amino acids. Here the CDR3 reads CASSQGSGSTDTQYF. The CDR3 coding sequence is TGTGCCAGCAGCCAAGGTAGCGGGTCCACAGATACGCAGTATTTT.

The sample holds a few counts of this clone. CDR3 DNA sequence: TGTGCCAGCAGCTTAGAACTAGCGGTCACAGATACGCAGTATTTT. It is translated as CASSLELAVTDTQYF. The rearrangement uses TRBV7-2 and TRBJ2-3; 8 bases fit TRBD2. Germline CDR1 reads SGHTA; CDR2 reads FQGNSA. V lost 1 base and J lost 2; bases outside the gene matches: 2. The CDR3 spans 15 residues.

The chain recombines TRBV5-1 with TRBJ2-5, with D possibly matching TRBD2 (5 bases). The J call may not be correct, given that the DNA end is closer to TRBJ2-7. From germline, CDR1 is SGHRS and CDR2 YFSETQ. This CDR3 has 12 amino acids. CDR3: CASSPPGNEQYF. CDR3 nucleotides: TGCGCCAGCAGTCCCCCGGGGAACGAGCAGTACTTC.

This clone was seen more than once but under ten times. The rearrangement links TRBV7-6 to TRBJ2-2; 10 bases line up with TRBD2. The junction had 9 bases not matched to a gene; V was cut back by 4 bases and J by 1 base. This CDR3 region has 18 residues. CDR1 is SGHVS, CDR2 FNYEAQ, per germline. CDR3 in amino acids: CASSSASLAGRNTGELFF. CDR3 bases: TGTGCCAGCAGCTCAGCCTCACTAGCGGGACGGAACACCGGGGAGCTGTTTTTT.

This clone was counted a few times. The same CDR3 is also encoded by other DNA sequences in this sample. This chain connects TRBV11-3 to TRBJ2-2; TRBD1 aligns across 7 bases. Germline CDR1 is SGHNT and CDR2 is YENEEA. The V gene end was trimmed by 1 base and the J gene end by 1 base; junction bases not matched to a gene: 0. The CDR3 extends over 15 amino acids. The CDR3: CASSLGTGNTGELFF. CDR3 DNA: TGTGCCAGCAGCTTAGGGACAGGGAACACCGGGGAGCTGTTTTTT. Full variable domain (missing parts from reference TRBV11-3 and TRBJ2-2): EAGVVQSPRYKIIEKKQPVAFWCNPISGHNTLYWYLQNLGQGPELLIRYENEEAVDDSQLPKDRFSAERLKGVDSTLKIQPAELGDSAVYLCASSLGTGNTGELFFGEGSRLTVL.

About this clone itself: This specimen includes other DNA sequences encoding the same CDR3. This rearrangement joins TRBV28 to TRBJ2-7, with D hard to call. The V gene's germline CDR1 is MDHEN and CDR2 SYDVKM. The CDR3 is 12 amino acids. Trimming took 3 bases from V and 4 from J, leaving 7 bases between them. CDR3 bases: TGTGCCAGCAGTTTGTCCCGGTACGAGCAGTACTTC. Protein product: CASSLSRYEQYF.

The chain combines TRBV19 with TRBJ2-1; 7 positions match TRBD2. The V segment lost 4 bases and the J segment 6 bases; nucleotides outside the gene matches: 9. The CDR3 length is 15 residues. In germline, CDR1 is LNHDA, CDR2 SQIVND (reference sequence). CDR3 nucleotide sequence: TGTGCCAGTAGTAAGATAGCGGGTATTCCCAATGAGCAGTTCTTC. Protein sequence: CASSKIAGIPNEQFF.

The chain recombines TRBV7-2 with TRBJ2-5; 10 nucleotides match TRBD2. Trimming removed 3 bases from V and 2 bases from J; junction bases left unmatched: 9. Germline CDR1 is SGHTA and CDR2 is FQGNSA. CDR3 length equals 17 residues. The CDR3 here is CASSFLAGGPWQETQYF. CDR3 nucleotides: TGTGCCAGCAGCTTCTTAGCGGGAGGCCCGTGGCAAGAGACCCAGTACTTC.

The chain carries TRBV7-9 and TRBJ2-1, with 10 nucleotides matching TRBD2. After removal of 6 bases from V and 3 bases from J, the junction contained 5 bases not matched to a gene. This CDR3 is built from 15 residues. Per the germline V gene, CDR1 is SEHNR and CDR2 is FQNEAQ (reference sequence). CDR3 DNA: TGTGCCAGCAGACAAGGACTAGCGGTCTACAATGAGCAGTTCTTC. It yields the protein CASRQGLAVYNEQFF.

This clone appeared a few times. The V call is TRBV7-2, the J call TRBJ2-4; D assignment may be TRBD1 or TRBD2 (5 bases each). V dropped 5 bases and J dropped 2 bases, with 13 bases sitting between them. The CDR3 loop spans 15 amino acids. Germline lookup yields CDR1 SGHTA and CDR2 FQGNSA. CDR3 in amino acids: CASSEDWGTKNIQYF. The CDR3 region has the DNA TGTGCCAGCAGCGAAGATTGGGGGACCAAAAACATTCAGTACTTC.

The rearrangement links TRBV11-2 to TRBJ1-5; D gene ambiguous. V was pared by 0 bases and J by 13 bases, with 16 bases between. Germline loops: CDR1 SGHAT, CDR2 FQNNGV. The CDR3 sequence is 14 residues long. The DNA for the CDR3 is TGTGCCAGCAGCTTAGATATAGGGCAGACTGAACAGCATTTT. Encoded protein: CASSLDIGQTEQHF.

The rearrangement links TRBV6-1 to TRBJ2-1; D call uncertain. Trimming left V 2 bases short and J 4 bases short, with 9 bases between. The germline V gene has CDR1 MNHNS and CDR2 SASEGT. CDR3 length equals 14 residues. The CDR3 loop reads CASSELEVYNEQFF. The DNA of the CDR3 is TGTGCCAGCAGTGAACTGGAAGTGTACAATGAGCAGTTCTTC.

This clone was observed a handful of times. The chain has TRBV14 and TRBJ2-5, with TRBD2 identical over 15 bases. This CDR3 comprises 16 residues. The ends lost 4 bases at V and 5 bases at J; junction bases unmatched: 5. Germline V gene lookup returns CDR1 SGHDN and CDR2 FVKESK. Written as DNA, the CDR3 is TGTGCCAGCAGCCGGACTAGCGGGAGGGCCGGGGAGACCCAGTACTTC. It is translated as CASSRTSGRAGETQYF.

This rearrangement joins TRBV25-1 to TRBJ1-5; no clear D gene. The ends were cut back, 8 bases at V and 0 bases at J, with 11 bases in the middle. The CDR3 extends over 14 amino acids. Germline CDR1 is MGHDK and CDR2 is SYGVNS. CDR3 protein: CASADLDSNQPQHF. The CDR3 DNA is TGTGCCAGCGCCGATTTAGATAGCAATCAGCCCCAGCATTTT. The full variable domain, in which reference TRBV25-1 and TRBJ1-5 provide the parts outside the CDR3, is EADIYQTPRYLVIGTGKKITLECSQTMGHDKMYWYQQDPGMELHLIHYSYGVNSTEKGDLSSESTVSRIRTEHFPLTLESARPSHTSQYLCASADLDSNQPQHFGDGTRLSIL.